This T cell receptor beta chain was captured in a study of T cell clonotyping in hematopoietic cell transplantation. Clones were read by immunoSEQ multiplex PCR, and TCRdb kept only the in-frame ones, dropping some. The repertoire holds roughly 44,000 clones, with approximately 95% as singletons. The CDR3 sequence is 17 residues long. General study results and limits: Without cell sorting, CD4 versus CD8 contributions remain unresolved. Higher Inverse Simpson Index values in graft donor and pretransplant recipient predicted broader posttransplant TCR diversity. After transplant, recipient diversity fell while pathologically expanded clonotypes grew through day 180. Few recipient clonotypes overlapped donors; over 95% were de novo at given depth.

In the case of this clone: Its antigen remains unknown.

The source is a man aged 25 to 40 in good health. Some clones in this sample may be carry-over from other donors' samples. The chain employs TRBV21-1 and TRBJ2-7; TRBD1, the table's D call, lacks a check against the DNA. TRBV21-1 is tagged as a pseudogene. Sequencing was done on a sample of peripheral blood mononuclear cells. As DNA, the CDR3 is TGTGCCAGCAGCTCTCCCCCGGGGGACAGTTTCGGCTACGAGCAGTACTTC. Residues: CASSSPPGDSFGYEQYF.